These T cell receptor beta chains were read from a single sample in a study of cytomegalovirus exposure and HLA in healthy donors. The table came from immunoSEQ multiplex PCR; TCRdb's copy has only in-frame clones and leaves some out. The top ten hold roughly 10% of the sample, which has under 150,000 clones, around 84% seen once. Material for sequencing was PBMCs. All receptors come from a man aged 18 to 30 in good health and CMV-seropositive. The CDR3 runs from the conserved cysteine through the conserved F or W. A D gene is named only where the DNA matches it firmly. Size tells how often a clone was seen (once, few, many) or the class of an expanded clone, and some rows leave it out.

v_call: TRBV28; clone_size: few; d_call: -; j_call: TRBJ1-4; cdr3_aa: CASSIKTASNEKLFF; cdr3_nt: TGTGCCAGCAGTATCAAGACAGCGTCTAATGAAAAACTGTTTTTT
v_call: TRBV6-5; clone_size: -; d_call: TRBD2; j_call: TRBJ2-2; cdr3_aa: CASSPREAGELFF; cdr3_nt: TGTGCCAGCAGCCCGCGGGAGGCCGGGGAGCTGTTTTTT
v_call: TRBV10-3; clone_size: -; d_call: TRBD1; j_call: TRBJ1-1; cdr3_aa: CAISESRTGGFGEAFF; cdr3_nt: TGTGCCATCAGTGAGTCGAGGACAGGGGGATTCGGTGAAGCTTTCTTT
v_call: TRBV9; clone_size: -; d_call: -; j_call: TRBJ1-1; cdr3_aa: CASSAPGSNTEAFF; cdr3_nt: TGTGCCAGCAGCGCCCCAGGGTCGAACACTGAAGCTTTCTTT
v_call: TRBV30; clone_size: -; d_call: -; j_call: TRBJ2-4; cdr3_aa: CAGFGGGKNIQYF; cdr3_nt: TGTGCCGGATTCGGAGGAGGCAAAAACATTCAGTACTTC
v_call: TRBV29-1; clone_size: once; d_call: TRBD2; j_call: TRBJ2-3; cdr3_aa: CSAQGLAGVTDTQYF; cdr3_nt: TGCAGCGCCCAGGGACTAGCGGGAGTGACAGATACGCAGTATTTT
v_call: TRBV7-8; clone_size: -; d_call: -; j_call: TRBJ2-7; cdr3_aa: CASSLGTQSSYEQYF; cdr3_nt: TGTGCCAGCAGCTTAGGTACCCAGTCCTCCTACGAGCAGTACTTC
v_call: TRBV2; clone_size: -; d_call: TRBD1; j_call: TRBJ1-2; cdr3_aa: CAIQGPHQGYTF; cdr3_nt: TGTGCCATACAGGGGCCTCATCAGGGCTACACCTTC
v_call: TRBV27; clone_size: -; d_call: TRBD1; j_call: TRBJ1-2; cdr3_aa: CASSLSQTGLNYGYTF; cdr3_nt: TGTGCCAGCAGTTTATCACAGACAGGGCTAAACTATGGCTACACCTTC
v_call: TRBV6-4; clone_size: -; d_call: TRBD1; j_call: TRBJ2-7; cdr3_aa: CASAEVRGLGGEQYF; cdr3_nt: TGTGCCAGCGCGGAAGTGAGGGGGCTAGGGGGCGAGCAGTACTTC
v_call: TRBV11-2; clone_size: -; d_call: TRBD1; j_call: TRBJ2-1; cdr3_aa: CASSSRQGRHNEQFF; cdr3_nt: TGTGCCAGCAGCTCCCGACAGGGGAGACACAATGAGCAGTTCTTC
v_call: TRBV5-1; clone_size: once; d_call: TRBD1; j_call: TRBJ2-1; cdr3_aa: CASSFSPPGTASYNEQFF; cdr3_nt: TGCGCCAGCAGCTTTTCCCCCCCCGGGACAGCCTCCTACAATGAGCAGTTCTTC
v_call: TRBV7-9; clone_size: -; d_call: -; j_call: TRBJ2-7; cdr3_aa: CASSLILSKTAKPYEQYF; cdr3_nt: TGTGCCAGCAGCTTAATTTTGTCAAAGACTGCTAAACCCTACGAGCAGTACTTC
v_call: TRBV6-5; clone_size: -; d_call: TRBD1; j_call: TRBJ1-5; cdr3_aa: CASSSPQGAVNQPQHF; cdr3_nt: TGTGCCAGCAGTTCCCCTCAGGGGGCGGTGAATCAGCCCCAGCATTTT
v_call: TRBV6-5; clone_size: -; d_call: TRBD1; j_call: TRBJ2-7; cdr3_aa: CASKDRQSYEQYF; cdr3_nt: TGTGCCAGCAAGGACAGGCAATCCTACGAGCAGTACTTC
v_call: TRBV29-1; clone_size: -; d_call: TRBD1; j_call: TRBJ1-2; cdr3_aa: CSVPPGQGFGYTF; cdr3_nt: TGCAGCGTACCCCCGGGACAGGGGTTCGGCTACACCTTC
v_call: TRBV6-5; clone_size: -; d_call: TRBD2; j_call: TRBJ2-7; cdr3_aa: CASSTPGLAGGQQYF; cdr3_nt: TGTGCCAGCAGTACGCCGGGACTAGCGGGGGGGCAGCAGTACTTC
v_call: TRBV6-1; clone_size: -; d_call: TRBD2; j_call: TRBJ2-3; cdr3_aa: CASGLAGGVPDTQYF; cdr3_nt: TGTGCCAGCGGACTAGCGGGAGGGGTCCCAGATACGCAGTATTTT
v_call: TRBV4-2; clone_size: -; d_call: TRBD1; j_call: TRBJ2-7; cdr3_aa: CASSQEGDRSYEQYF; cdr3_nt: TGTGCCAGCAGCCAAGAGGGGGACAGGTCATACGAGCAGTACTTC
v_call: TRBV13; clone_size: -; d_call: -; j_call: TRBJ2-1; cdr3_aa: CATPSATYNEQFF; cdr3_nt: TGTGCCACTCCTAGCGCGACCTACAATGAGCAGTTCTTC
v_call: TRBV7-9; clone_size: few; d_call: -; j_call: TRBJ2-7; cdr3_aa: CASSHALYEQYF; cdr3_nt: TGTGCCAGCAGCCACGCGCTCTACGAGCAGTACTTC
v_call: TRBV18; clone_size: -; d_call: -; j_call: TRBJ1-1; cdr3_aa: CASSPMLTGNQGTEAFF; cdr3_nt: TGTGCCAGCTCACCAATGTTAACAGGAAATCAGGGCACTGAAGCTTTCTTT